This T cell receptor beta chain is from a study of long-term antiretroviral therapy in people with HIV. The assay used was immunoSEQ (version v3.0), run at survey level. The repertoire was sequenced with immunoSEQ multiplex PCR; TCRdb's copy has only in-frame clones and lacks some. Among approximately 31,000 clones listed, roughly 79% were seen once. The CDR3 has 16 residues. V shed 4 bases and J 4 bases; nucleotides not matched to a gene: 8. The germline V gene has CDR1 LGHNT and CDR2 FRNRAP. The sequences come from unsorted PBMCs, collected 3.1 years after starting antiretroviral therapy. The clonotype comes from a woman in her fifties or sixties with HIV. The V call is TRBV12-5, the J call TRBJ1-2, with 11 bases matching TRBD1. CDR3 protein: CASGWPGQGVLYGYTF. The CDR3 DNA reads TGTGCTAGTGGTTGGCCGGGACAGGGGGTGCTCTATGGCTACACCTTC.